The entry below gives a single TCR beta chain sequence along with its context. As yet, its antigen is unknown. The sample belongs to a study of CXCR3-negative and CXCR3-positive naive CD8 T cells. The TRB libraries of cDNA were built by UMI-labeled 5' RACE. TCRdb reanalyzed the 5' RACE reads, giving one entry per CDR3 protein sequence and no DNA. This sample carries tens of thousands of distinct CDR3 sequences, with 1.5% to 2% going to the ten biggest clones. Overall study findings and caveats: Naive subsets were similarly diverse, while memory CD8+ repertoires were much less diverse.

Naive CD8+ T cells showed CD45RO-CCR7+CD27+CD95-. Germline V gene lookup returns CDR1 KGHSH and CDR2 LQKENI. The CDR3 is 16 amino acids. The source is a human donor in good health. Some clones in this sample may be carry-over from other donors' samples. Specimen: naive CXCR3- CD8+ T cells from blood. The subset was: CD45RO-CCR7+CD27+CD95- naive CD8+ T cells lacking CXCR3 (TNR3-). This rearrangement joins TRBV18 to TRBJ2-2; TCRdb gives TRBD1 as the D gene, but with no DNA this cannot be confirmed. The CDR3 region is CASSPPATGSAGELFF.